This T cell receptor (beta chain) was retrieved from a study of blood T cell repertoires in COVID-19. For the study at large: There were acute and convalescent COVID-19 samples, and they came from the United States, Italy and Spain. Sources were T cells, B-cell-depleted T cells, or PBMCs; the material itself was cDNA or gDNA.

Sequenced by immunoSEQ multiplex PCR; TCRdb stores in-frame clones only, minus some. The sample lists 35,000 to 45,000 clones, roughly 84% occurring once. The germline V gene has CDR1 SEHNR and CDR2 FQNEAQ (reference sequence). The length of the CDR3 is 17 residues. J was trimmed by 7 bases and V by 2 bases; bases with no gene match: 11. The clonotype originates from a man in his sixties or seventies with acute or convalescent COVID-19. This chain links TRBV7-9 with TRBJ1-6, with TRBD1 matching 7 bases. Sequenced material: peripheral blood. CDR3 in amino acids: CASSLRTTGIQNSPLHF. Written as DNA, the CDR3 is TGTGCCAGCAGCTTACGGACGACAGGGATACAGAATTCACCCCTCCACTTT. The full variable domain, rest sourced from reference TRBV7-9 and TRBJ1-6, is DTGVSQNPRHKITKRGQNVTFRCDPISEHNRLYWYRQTLGQGPEFLTYFQNEAQLEKSRLLSDRFSAERPKGSFSTLEIQRTEQGDSAMYLCASSLRTTGIQNSPLHFGNGTRLTVT.